A single sample gave rise to the 4 T cell receptor beta chains below, sequenced in a study of Graves' ophthalmopathy and Graves' hyperthyroidism. Amplified TCR beta CDR3 regions were obtained using RNA transcripts as template. HTBI primers primed a first-round RT-PCR, and a second-round multiplex PCR followed. Each CDR3 protein gets one entry after TCRdb re-called the multiplex PCR reads with MiXCR. The table includes approximately 410,000 distinct CDR3 sequences, just over 15% detected once. The sequenced sample consisted of peripheral blood. These TCRs come from a woman between 18 and 30 years old with stable Graves' hyperthyroidism.

This clonotype was detected only a few times. The J gene is TRBJ1-1, the V gene TRBV20-1; D unresolved. V lost 5 bases to trimming and J lost 3 bases, with 13 bases between them. This CDR3 region has 13 residues. Germline-derived CDR1 and CDR2 are DFQATT and SNEGSKA (reference sequence). This chain's CDR3 is CSASLVWDTEAFF. DNA for the CDR3: TGCAGTGCTTCTCTGGTATGGGACACTGAAGCTTTCTTT.

This clonotype appeared many times. J is TRBJ1-1 and V is TRBV11-2; no reliable D call. The CDR3 totals 12 residues. The germline gives CDR1 SGHAT, CDR2 FQNNGV. The germline V and J ends were trimmed by 1 base and 4 bases, with 4 bases remaining between them. In DNA form, the CDR3 reads TGTGCCAGCAGCTTAGGGCCCACTGAAGCTTTCTTT. Its protein is CASSLGPTEAFF.

There are many counts of this clonotype. This rearrangement joins TRBV7-9 to TRBJ1-1; tentative D call: TRBD1 (5 bases). With 11 bases removed from V and 1 base from J, the gap between germline ends came to 14 bases. Germline loops: CDR1 SEHNR, CDR2 FQNEAQ (reference sequence). This CDR3 is built from 13 residues. The CDR3 DNA reads TGTGCCTCCTTTCTAAGGGGGAACACTGAAGCTTTCTTT. Amino acid sequence: CASFLRGNTEAFF.

This clonotype was recorded a few times. The chain carries TRBV5-1 and TRBJ2-4; no clear D. In germline, CDR1 is SGHRS, CDR2 YFSETQ. CDR3 length: 16 residues. V lost 3 bases and J 0 bases, leaving 13 bases between the germline ends. The CDR3 reads CASSSNPTVAKNIQYF. DNA for the CDR3: TGCGCCAGCAGCTCTAACCCTACGGTAGCCAAAAACATTCAGTACTTC.